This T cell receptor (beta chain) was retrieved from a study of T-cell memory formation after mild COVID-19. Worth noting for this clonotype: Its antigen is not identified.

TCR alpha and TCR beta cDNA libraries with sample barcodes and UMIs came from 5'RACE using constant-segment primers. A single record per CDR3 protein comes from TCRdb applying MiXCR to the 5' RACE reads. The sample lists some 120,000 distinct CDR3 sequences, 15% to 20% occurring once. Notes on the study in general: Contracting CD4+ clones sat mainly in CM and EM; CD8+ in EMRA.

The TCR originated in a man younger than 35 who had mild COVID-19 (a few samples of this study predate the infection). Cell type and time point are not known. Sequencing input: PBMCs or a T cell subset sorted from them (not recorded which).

CDR3 region: CASSLKRDGTDTQYF. The CDR3 nucleotides read TGTGCCAGCAGCTTAAAACGGGACGGCACAGATACGCAGTATTTT. This sequence joins TRBV11-2 and TRBJ2-3, with D tentatively TRBD1 or TRBD2 (5 bases each). CDR1 is SGHAT, CDR2 FQNNGV, per germline. The CDR3 contains 15 residues. V shed 2 bases and J shed 1 base, with 10 bases lying between them.